The rows below give T cell receptor beta chains drawn from one sample of a study of PD-1 blockade in classical Hodgkin lymphoma. Method: immunoSEQ multiplex PCR; TCRdb's copy keeps in-frame clones and lacks some. The sample holds roughly 31,000 clones, approximately 83% seen once. The specimen was CD4+ T cells from blood, collected at baseline. These receptors originate from a human donor with classical Hodgkin lymphoma. The CDR3 runs from the conserved cysteine through the conserved F or W. Fields, in order: J gene, clone size, V gene, D gene, CDR3 protein, CDR3 DNA. The D gene is left open where the match is weak. The size of a clone is reported for some rows only, either as once, few or many, or as a class for expanded clones.

j_gene: TRBJ2-7
abundance: .
v_gene: TRBV4-3
d_gene: TRBD1
CDR3aa: CASSQDTGTGGYEQYF
CDR3nt: TGCGCCAGCAGCCAAGATACAGGGACAGGGGGTTACGAGCAGTACTTC

j_gene: TRBJ2-5
abundance: .
v_gene: TRBV18
d_gene: .
CDR3aa: CASSPGLHGGAETQYF
CDR3nt: TGTGCCAGCTCACCTGGGCTTCACGGCGGGGCGGAGACCCAGTACTTC

j_gene: TRBJ2-1
abundance: .
v_gene: TRBV13
d_gene: .
CDR3aa: CASRAGLSGYNEQFF
CDR3nt: TGTGCCAGCAGGGCCGGACTAAGCGGATACAATGAGCAGTTCTTC

j_gene: TRBJ2-7
abundance: .
v_gene: TRBV27
d_gene: .
CDR3aa: CASSWRQTSYEQYF
CDR3nt: TGTGCCAGCAGTTGGAGACAGACCTCCTACGAGCAGTACTTC

j_gene: TRBJ1-2
abundance: .
v_gene: TRBV2
d_gene: .
CDR3aa: CASKGANYGYTF
CDR3nt: TGTGCCAGCAAAGGGGCTAACTATGGCTACACCTTC

j_gene: TRBJ2-1
abundance: .
v_gene: TRBV7-9
d_gene: .
CDR3aa: CASSLLGGEQFF
CDR3nt: TGTGCCAGCAGCCTGTTAGGCGGTGAGCAGTTCTTC

j_gene: TRBJ2-1
abundance: .
v_gene: TRBV5-4
d_gene: .
CDR3aa: CASSQTRKHDEQFF
CDR3nt: TGTGCCAGCAGTCAGACTAGAAAACACGATGAGCAGTTCTTC

j_gene: TRBJ1-1
abundance: .
v_gene: TRBV19
d_gene: .
CDR3aa: CASTRTMNTEAFF
CDR3nt: TGTGCCAGTACCCGGACCATGAACACTGAAGCTTTCTTT

j_gene: TRBJ1-4
abundance: .
v_gene: TRBV9
d_gene: TRBD1
CDR3aa: CASSPRDRQGLLTNEKLFF
CDR3nt: TGTGCCAGCAGCCCACGAGATCGACAGGGTCTGTTAACTAATGAAAAACTGTTTTTT

j_gene: TRBJ2-7
abundance: .
v_gene: TRBV11-2
d_gene: TRBD2
CDR3aa: CASSRIASGDYEQYF
CDR3nt: TGTGCCAGCAGCAGAATAGCTAGCGGAGACTACGAGCAGTACTTC

j_gene: TRBJ2-5
abundance: .
v_gene: TRBV29-1
d_gene: TRBD2
CDR3aa: CSVEIAGEETQYF
CDR3nt: TGCAGCGTTGAAATAGCGGGAGAGGAGACCCAGTACTTC

j_gene: TRBJ2-2
abundance: .
v_gene: TRBV28
d_gene: TRBD2
CDR3aa: CASSSISPSREGRTGELFF
CDR3nt: TGTGCCAGCAGTTCGATTTCCCCCTCCAGGGAGGGCCGCACCGGGGAGCTGTTTTTT

j_gene: TRBJ2-1
abundance: .
v_gene: TRBV9
d_gene: .
CDR3aa: CASTPAGPTRHTNEQFF
CDR3nt: TGTGCCAGCACCCCCGCGGGACCTACAAGACATACCAATGAGCAGTTCTTC

j_gene: TRBJ2-1
abundance: .
v_gene: TRBV20-1
d_gene: .
CDR3aa: CSANNHNEQFF
CDR3nt: TGCAGTGCGAACAATCACAATGAGCAGTTCTTC

j_gene: TRBJ1-3
abundance: once
v_gene: TRBV11-2
d_gene: .
CDR3aa: CASSTGGQGSGNTIYF
CDR3nt: TGTGCCAGCAGTACGGGAGGGCAGGGCTCTGGAAACACCATATATTTT

j_gene: TRBJ2-5
abundance: .
v_gene: TRBV11-3
d_gene: .
CDR3aa: CASSPHGRSLTQYF
CDR3nt: TGTGCCAGCAGCCCCCATGGGAGAAGTTTGACCCAGTACTTC

j_gene: TRBJ1-2
abundance: .
v_gene: TRBV5-1
d_gene: .
CDR3aa: CASSLEAAGYGYTF
CDR3nt: TGCGCCAGCAGCTTGGAGGCCGCGGGATATGGCTACACCTTC

j_gene: TRBJ1-1
abundance: .
v_gene: TRBV6-1
d_gene: .
CDR3aa: CASRQGGGLNTEAFF
CDR3nt: TGTGCCAGCAGGCAGGGTGGGGGCCTGAACACTGAAGCTTTCTTT

j_gene: TRBJ2-2
abundance: .
v_gene: TRBV5-1
d_gene: .
CDR3aa: CASSLEKELFF
CDR3nt: TGCGCCAGCAGCTTGGAGAAGGAGCTGTTTTTT

j_gene: TRBJ1-2
abundance: .
v_gene: TRBV15
d_gene: TRBD1
CDR3aa: CAVGRDSYGYTF
CDR3nt: TGTGCTGTCGGGAGGGACAGCTATGGCTACACCTTC

j_gene: TRBJ1-4
abundance: .
v_gene: TRBV19
d_gene: .
CDR3aa: CASSSALRNEKLFF
CDR3nt: TGTGCCAGTAGTTCCGCCCTTAGGAATGAAAAACTGTTTTTT

j_gene: TRBJ2-7
abundance: .
v_gene: TRBV2
d_gene: TRBD1
CDR3aa: CASSVMGQGVYEQYF
CDR3nt: TGTGCCAGCAGTGTGATGGGACAGGGGGTCTACGAGCAGTACTTC

j_gene: TRBJ2-5
abundance: .
v_gene: TRBV4-1
d_gene: .
CDR3aa: CASSLKGGQETQYF
CDR3nt: TGCGCCAGCAGCCTGAAAGGGGGCCAAGAGACCCAGTACTTC

j_gene: TRBJ1-1
abundance: .
v_gene: TRBV4-1
d_gene: .
CDR3aa: CASSRELGRTATEAFF
CDR3nt: TGCGCCAGCAGCCGAGAGCTGGGGAGGACGGCCACTGAAGCTTTCTTT

j_gene: TRBJ1-1
abundance: .
v_gene: TRBV19
d_gene: .
CDR3aa: CASGVITEAFF
CDR3nt: TGTGCCAGTGGGGTGATCACTGAAGCTTTCTTT

j_gene: TRBJ2-7
abundance: .
v_gene: TRBV25-1
d_gene: .
CDR3aa: CASSEYDRSSYEQYF
CDR3nt: TGTGCCAGCAGTGAATATGACCGGAGCTCCTACGAGCAGTACTTC

j_gene: TRBJ2-5
abundance: once
v_gene: TRBV18
d_gene: .
CDR3aa: CASGQETQYF
CDR3nt: TGTGCCAGCGGCCAAGAGACCCAGTACTTC

j_gene: TRBJ2-7
abundance: .
v_gene: TRBV28
d_gene: .
CDR3aa: CASSFWGTYEQYF
CDR3nt: TGTGCCAGCAGTTTTTGGGGGACCTACGAGCAGTACTTC

j_gene: TRBJ2-4
abundance: .
v_gene: TRBV15
d_gene: .
CDR3aa: CATSRGGLGDGGKNIQYF
CDR3nt: TGTGCCACCAGCAGAGGGGGACTCGGGGATGGGGGCAAAAACATTCAGTACTTC

j_gene: TRBJ2-7
abundance: .
v_gene: TRBV27
d_gene: TRBD1
CDR3aa: CASSLSDRTGRREQYF
CDR3nt: TGTGCCAGCAGTTTATCGGACAGGACCGGGCGGCGGGAGCAGTACTTC

j_gene: TRBJ1-5
abundance: .
v_gene: TRBV27
d_gene: .
CDR3aa: CASSEGGVGRISNQPQHF
CDR3nt: TGTGCCAGCAGTGAAGGCGGTGTGGGGCGGATTAGCAATCAGCCCCAGCATTTT

j_gene: TRBJ2-2
abundance: .
v_gene: TRBV15
d_gene: TRBD2
CDR3aa: CATSRDLADITGELFF
CDR3nt: TGTGCCACCAGCAGAGATCTAGCGGATATCACCGGGGAGCTGTTTTTT

j_gene: TRBJ2-5
abundance: few
v_gene: TRBV30
d_gene: .
CDR3aa: CAWGNTHDGTQYF
CDR3nt: TGTGCCTGGGGTAACACCCACGACGGGACCCAGTACTTC

j_gene: TRBJ1-2
abundance: .
v_gene: TRBV5-6
d_gene: .
CDR3aa: CASSLGLGRTYGYTF
CDR3nt: TGTGCCAGCAGCCTCGGATTGGGGCGCACCTATGGCTACACCTTC

j_gene: TRBJ2-2
abundance: .
v_gene: TRBV27
d_gene: TRBD1
CDR3aa: CASTSSGTAHTGELFF
CDR3nt: TGTGCCAGCACCTCATCCGGGACAGCGCACACCGGGGAGCTGTTTTTT

j_gene: TRBJ1-3
abundance: .
v_gene: TRBV4-1
d_gene: TRBD1
CDR3aa: CASSLQTGNSGNTIYF
CDR3nt: TGCGCCAGCAGCCTGCAGACAGGGAACTCTGGAAACACCATATATTTT

j_gene: TRBJ1-2
abundance: .
v_gene: TRBV5-6
d_gene: .
CDR3aa: CASSLDTNYGYTF
CDR3nt: TGTGCCAGCAGCTTGGACACCAACTATGGCTACACCTTC

j_gene: TRBJ2-3
abundance: .
v_gene: TRBV14
d_gene: .
CDR3aa: CASSQDWAGAGDTQYF
CDR3nt: TGTGCCAGCAGCCAAGATTGGGCAGGGGCCGGAGATACGCAGTATTTT

j_gene: TRBJ1-2
abundance: once
v_gene: TRBV7-6
d_gene: .
CDR3aa: CASSLNTGSYGYTF
CDR3nt: TGTGCCAGCAGCTTAAATACAGGGAGCTATGGCTACACCTTC

j_gene: TRBJ2-2
abundance: .
v_gene: TRBV18
d_gene: .
CDR3aa: CASSPDRPNTGELFF
CDR3nt: TGTGCCAGCTCACCCGACAGGCCGAACACCGGGGAGCTGTTTTTT

j_gene: TRBJ1-1
abundance: .
v_gene: TRBV18
d_gene: .
CDR3aa: CASSQPRTPYTEAFF
CDR3nt: TGTGCCAGCTCCCAACCCCGGACACCTTACACTGAAGCTTTCTTT

j_gene: TRBJ2-6
abundance: .
v_gene: TRBV6-1
d_gene: TRBD1
CDR3aa: CASSARQGTNGVLTF
CDR3nt: TGTGCCAGCAGTGCTAGACAGGGGACAAACGGCGTCCTGACTTTC

j_gene: TRBJ1-3
abundance: .
v_gene: TRBV6-4
d_gene: .
CDR3aa: CASSVEHLSGNTIYF
CDR3nt: TGTGCCAGCAGTGTGGAGCATCTTTCTGGAAACACCATATATTTT

j_gene: TRBJ2-2
abundance: .
v_gene: TRBV7-2
d_gene: TRBD2
CDR3aa: CASSLAITSGRGAGELFF
CDR3nt: TGTGCCAGCAGCTTAGCAATAACTAGCGGGAGAGGGGCCGGGGAGCTGTTTTTT

j_gene: TRBJ2-1
abundance: .
v_gene: TRBV7-8
d_gene: TRBD2
CDR3aa: CASLSGSKSLGDEQFF
CDR3nt: TGTGCCAGCCTTAGCGGGAGTAAGTCTTTAGGGGATGAGCAGTTCTTC

j_gene: TRBJ1-2
abundance: few
v_gene: TRBV5-1
d_gene: TRBD1
CDR3aa: CASSSGQGLYGYTF
CDR3nt: TGCGCCAGCAGCTCTGGACAGGGACTCTATGGCTACACCTTC

j_gene: TRBJ2-5
abundance: .
v_gene: TRBV5-1
d_gene: .
CDR3aa: CASSPEGAGETQYF
CDR3nt: TGCGCCAGCAGCCCGGAGGGGGCGGGAGAGACCCAGTACTTC

j_gene: TRBJ2-7
abundance: .
v_gene: TRBV4-1
d_gene: .
CDR3aa: CASSRSGTSILGEQYF
CDR3nt: TGCGCCAGCAGTCGCTCCGGTACTAGCATTTTAGGCGAGCAGTACTTC

j_gene: TRBJ2-7
abundance: .
v_gene: TRBV11-3
d_gene: TRBD2
CDR3aa: CASSKGLAGGLYEQYF
CDR3nt: TGTGCCAGCAGCAAGGGACTAGCGGGAGGGTTGTACGAGCAGTACTTC